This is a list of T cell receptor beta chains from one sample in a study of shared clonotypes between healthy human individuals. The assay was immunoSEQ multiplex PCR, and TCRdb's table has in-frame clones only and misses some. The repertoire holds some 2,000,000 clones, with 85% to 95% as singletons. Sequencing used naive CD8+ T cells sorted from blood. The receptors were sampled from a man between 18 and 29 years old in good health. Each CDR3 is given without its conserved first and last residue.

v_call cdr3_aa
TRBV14 ASSPNRDTGDTQY
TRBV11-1 ASSSFFGTEETQY
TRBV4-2 ASSPSGGSSSYEQY
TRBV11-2 ASSLGWDYEQY
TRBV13 ASSIWDRYYEQY
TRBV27 ASSPFTGGNNEQF
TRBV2 ASSTEVWGSQETQY
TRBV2 ASREGGSSYEQY
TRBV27 ASRTGARYTGELF
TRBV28 ASSSLDRGRGGEKLF
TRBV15 ATSSAANTEAF
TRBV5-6 ASSLVPNEQF
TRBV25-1 ASSESWAGELF
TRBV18 ASSQGRGPYEQY
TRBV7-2 ASSLGLGQGFWGYT
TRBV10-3 AIRDDRNYEQY
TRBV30 AWSDSRQATLYQETQY
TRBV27 ASSLSAGRGQPQH
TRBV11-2 ASSPSVDSGGAYTQY
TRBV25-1 ASSEGLGGLLYYGYT
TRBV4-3 ASSQERTSGRVGIQETQY
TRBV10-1 ASLGETGELF
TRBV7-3 ASRNPVDPVQY
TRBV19 ASSIDTSHTEAF
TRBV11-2 ASSLGSGEAF
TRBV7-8 ASSSGTGVGEQY
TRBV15 ATSRPLDRANGYT
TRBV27 ASSLGQGQREQF
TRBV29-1 SVQGDTEAF
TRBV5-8 ASSLDVRGTEAF
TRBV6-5 ASSSTKGSNQPQH
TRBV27 ASSPGTGGDEQF
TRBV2 ASSESPGRTDTQY
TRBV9 ASGQQETQY
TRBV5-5 ASSLGLGTEAF
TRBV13 ASSLGPRADTQY
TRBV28 ASRPQTGGRYEQY
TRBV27 ASSLEASGRALETQY
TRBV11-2 ASSPSQGSGYT
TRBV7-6 ASSSGLAAYNEQF
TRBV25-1 ASTWGGTGNTIY
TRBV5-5 ASSLSTGFSYEQY
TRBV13 ASSLGGFGYEQY
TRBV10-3 ATTDSYEQY
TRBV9 ASSVDGGPTDTQY
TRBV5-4 ASSSDRADTIY
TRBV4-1 ASSPTLTSGRTNEQF
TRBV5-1 ASSLWEGGDTNEKLF